This TCR beta chain was found in a study of blood T cell repertoires in COVID-19. Looking at the study overall: Sample material is recorded as cDNA or gDNA derived from T cells, B-cell-depleted T cells, or PBMCs.

CDR3 size: 14 residues. The germline V gene encodes CDR1 MNHEY and CDR2 SMNVEV (reference sequence). V lost 9 bases to trimming and J lost 3 bases, with 18 bases between them. Participant-reported clinical history was the basis for cohort assignment. Methods used by the authors: It was from reference gene primer amplification that nucleated cell counts were estimated. Clones were sequenced by immunoSEQ multiplex PCR, and TCRdb holds only the in-frame ones, with some missing. The V and J calls and clone size are taken from that table; D and trimming were inferred from the DNA. The repertoire holds about 190,000 clones, with 86% as singletons.

The chain uses TRBV27 and TRBJ2-7, with D possibly matching TRBD2 (5 bases). The sequence was collected from a young woman who had recovered from COVID-19. The sequenced material came from PBMCs or T cells enriched from blood (not recorded which). CDR3 sequence (DNA): TGTGCCAGTTCCTCCGGGCTAGCTATCTACGAGCAGTACTTC. Protein: CASSSGLAIYEQYF.